This T cell receptor beta chain was recorded in a study of healthy donors' naive CD4 and CD8 T cells. On the study more broadly: Donors, half of them female, were 20-25, 40-50 or 60-70 years old. For TCR alpha, new primers spanned all functional IMGT alpha genes.

Study-level points and caveats: A reported CD4+/CD8+ bias affected most V and J genes in naive cells.

Trimming at V came to 3 bases and at J to 2 bases, leaving 14 bases not matched to a gene. Germline loops: CDR1 LNHDA, CDR2 SQIVND (reference sequence). The CDR3 totals 18 residues. In regard to this clonotype: Its antigen is currently unknown.

Starting from about 0.55 ug of total RNA, TCR libraries were made with linear amplification. Authors' analysis steps: Sequencing covered about 80,000 rearranged alpha-chain transcripts across 4 to 6 healthy donors. TCRdb processed the reads anew with MiXCR; each CDR3 protein has one entry. These V and J calls derive from TCRdb rather than the authors' analysis. The sample lists approximately 200,000 distinct CDR3 sequences; about 76% were seen once. The sample comprised naive CD4+ and CD8+ T cells sorted from blood, pooled from several donors. This rearrangement joins TRBV19 to TRBJ2-5, with 8 nucleotides matching TRBD2. This sequence was found in a pool of human donors in good health; the sample pools cells from several healthy donors. The CDR3: CASSMGSGSHTHQETQYF. The CDR3 DNA reads as TGTGCCAGTAGTATGGGAAGCGGGAGCCACACTCATCAAGAGACCCAGTACTTC. The full variable domain, completed using reference TRBV19 and TRBJ2-5, is DGGITQSPKYLFRKEGQNVTLSCEQNLNHDAMYWYRQDPGQGLRLIYYSQIVNDFQKGDIAEGYSVSREKKESFPLTVTSAQKNPTAFYLCASSMGSGSHTHQETQYFGPGTRLLVL.